This T cell receptor (beta chain) is from a study of blood T cell repertoires in COVID-19. Germline V gene lookup returns CDR1 WSHSY and CDR2 SAAADI. V dropped 8 bases and J dropped 8; count of bases not matched to a gene: 14. The length of the CDR3 is 15 residues. In the study's own analysis: Reference gene primer amplification gave estimated nucleated cell counts. Clones were sequenced by immunoSEQ multiplex PCR, and TCRdb holds only the in-frame ones, with some missing. V and J calls and clone size are given by that table; D and trimming were obtained from the DNA. The sample shows 170,000 or so clones, approximately 80% of them seen only once. This clone was seen a handful of times.

The sequence came from a woman aged 40 to 49 with COVID-19, enrolled during active disease. The chain links TRBV10-2 to TRBJ1-1, with TRBD1 matching 10 bases. Sequenced input: peripheral blood. The CDR3 sequence is CASGERDRGWDEAFF. For the CDR3, the DNA is TGCGCCAGCGGCGAACGGGACAGGGGATGGGACGAAGCTTTCTTT.